This T cell receptor beta chain originates from a study of T cell responses to AZD1222 COVID-19 vaccine. Whether given at about 4 or about 12 weeks, second doses were pooled. Study conclusions and caveats: Donors were chiefly white British, with a greater number of females, and clonal diversity was perhaps underestimated. Researchers report vaccine-associated CD4 TCRs spanning spike, with dominance at 160-218 and 743-854.

Germline CDR1 MNHNY, CDR2 SVGAGI (reference sequence). This CDR3 contains 11 residues. V was cut by 2 bases and J by 5 bases, with 3 bases left in between. Sequencing used immunoSEQ multiplex PCR; TCRdb keeps in-frame clones, though not all of them. The sample lists more than 80,000 clones, approximately 92% occurring once. A word on this clone: Its antigen is as yet unknown.

The receptor's source is an adult who received the AZD1222 COVID-19 vaccine. The rearrangement links TRBV6-6 to TRBJ2-5; no firm D call. The sample in question was peripheral blood, obtained 28 days after the second AZD1222 dose. Written as DNA, the CDR3 is TGTGCCAGCAGTTACCTCGAGACCCAGTACTTC. It yields the protein CASSYLETQYF.